The entry below describes one TCR beta chain. Its antigen remains unidentified. These data originate in a study of cytomegalovirus exposure and HLA in healthy donors. Study findings and constraints: Near-uniform donor sequencing depth was presumed by presence/absence analyses.

A multiplex PCR was run with 60 Vbeta primers and 13 Jbeta primers. Produced via immunoSEQ multiplex PCR; TCRdb's table is partial and in-frame only. In the table there are about 170,000 clones, 73% of which are singletons. The CDR3 loop spans 13 amino acids. V lost 4 bases to trimming and J lost 3 bases, with 10 bases between them. Germline V gives CDR1 LNHNV, CDR2 YYDKDF (reference sequence). The gene calls are TRBV15 and TRBJ2-7; D might be TRBD1 (6 bases). The sequence came from a woman in her late teens or twenties in good health and CMV-seropositive. The sequencing sample was made of PBMCs. CDR3 nucleotides: TGTGCCACCAGCACGAGGGGGAACTACGAGCAGTACTTC. It encodes CATSTRGNYEQYF.